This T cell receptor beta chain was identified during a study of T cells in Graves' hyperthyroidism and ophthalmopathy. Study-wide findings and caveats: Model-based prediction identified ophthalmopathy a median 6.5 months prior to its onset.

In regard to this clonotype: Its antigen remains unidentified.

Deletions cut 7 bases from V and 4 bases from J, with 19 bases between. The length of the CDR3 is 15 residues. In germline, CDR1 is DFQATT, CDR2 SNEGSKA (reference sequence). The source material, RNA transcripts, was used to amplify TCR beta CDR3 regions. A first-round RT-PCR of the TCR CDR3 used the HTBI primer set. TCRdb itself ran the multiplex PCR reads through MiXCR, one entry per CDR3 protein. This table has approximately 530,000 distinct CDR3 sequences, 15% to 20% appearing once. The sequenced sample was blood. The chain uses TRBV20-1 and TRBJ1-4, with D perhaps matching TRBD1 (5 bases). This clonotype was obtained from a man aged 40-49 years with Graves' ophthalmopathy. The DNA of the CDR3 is TGCAGTGTCCCTCCCCCGGCAGGGAGTAATGAAAAACTGTTTTTT. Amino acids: CSVPPPAGSNEKLFF.